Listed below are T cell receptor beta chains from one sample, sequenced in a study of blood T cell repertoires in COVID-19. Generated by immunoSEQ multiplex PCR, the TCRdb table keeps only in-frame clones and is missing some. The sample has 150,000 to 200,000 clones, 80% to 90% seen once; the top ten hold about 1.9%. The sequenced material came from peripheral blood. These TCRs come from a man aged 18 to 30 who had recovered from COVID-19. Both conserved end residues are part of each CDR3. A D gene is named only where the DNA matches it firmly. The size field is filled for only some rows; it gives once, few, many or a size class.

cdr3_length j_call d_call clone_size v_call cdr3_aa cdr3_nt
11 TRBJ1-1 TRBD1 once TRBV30 CAWGDRAEAFF TGTGCCTGGGGGGACAGAGCCGAAGCTTTCTTT
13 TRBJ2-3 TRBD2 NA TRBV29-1 CSVETSSADTQYF TGCAGCGTTGAGACTAGCAGCGCAGATACGCAGTATTTT
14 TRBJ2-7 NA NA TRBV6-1 CASSEYRVSYEQYF TGTGCCAGCAGTGAATACAGGGTCTCCTACGAGCAGTACTTC
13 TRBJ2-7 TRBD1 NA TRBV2 CASRGQESYEQYF TGTGCCAGCAGGGGACAGGAGTCCTACGAGCAGTACTTC
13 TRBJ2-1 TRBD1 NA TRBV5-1 CASSPGTGVEQFF TGCGCCAGCAGTCCCGGGACAGGGGTTGAGCAGTTCTTC
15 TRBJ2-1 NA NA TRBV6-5 CASSYGQGLNNEQFF TGTGCCAGCAGTTACGGGCAGGGTCTCAACAATGAGCAGTTCTTC
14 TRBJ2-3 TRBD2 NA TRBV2 CASRTSGSRDTQYF TGTGCCAGCAGGACTAGCGGGAGTAGAGATACGCAGTATTTT
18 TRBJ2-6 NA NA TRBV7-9 CASIERTRGKSGANVLTF TGTGCCAGCATCGAAAGGACACGAGGAAAATCTGGGGCCAACGTCCTGACTTTC
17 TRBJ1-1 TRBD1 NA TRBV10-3 CAISRTGTGRGNTEAFF TGTGCCATCAGTCGTACTGGGACAGGGCGGGGGAACACTGAAGCTTTCTTT
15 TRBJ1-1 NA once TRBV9 CASRPARGGNTEAFF TGTGCCAGCAGACCTGCCCGGGGTGGGAACACTGAAGCTTTCTTT
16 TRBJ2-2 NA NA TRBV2 CASFTGASANTGELFF TGTGCCAGCTTTACAGGAGCGAGCGCGAACACCGGGGAGCTGTTTTTT
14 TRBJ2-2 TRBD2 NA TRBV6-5 CASSLSGITGELFF TGTGCCAGCAGTCTAAGCGGGATCACCGGGGAGCTGTTTTTT
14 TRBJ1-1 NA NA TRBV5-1 CASSSRGEGTEAFF TGCGCCAGCAGCTCCAGGGGTGAGGGAACTGAAGCTTTCTTT
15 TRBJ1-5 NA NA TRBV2 CASSFRVGSNQPQHF TGTGCCAGCAGTTTCAGGGTCGGGAGCAATCAGCCCCAGCATTTT
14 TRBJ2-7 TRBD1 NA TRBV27 CASSRDSYSYEQYF TGTGCCAGCAGTCGGGACAGCTACTCCTACGAGCAGTACTTC
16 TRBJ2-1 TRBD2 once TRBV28 CASSLGLAGPLNEQFF TGTGCCAGCAGTCTCGGACTAGCGGGACCTCTCAATGAGCAGTTCTTC
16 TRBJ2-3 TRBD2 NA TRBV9 CASSVGASGSADTQYF TGTGCCAGCAGCGTAGGGGCCAGCGGGAGCGCAGATACGCAGTATTTT
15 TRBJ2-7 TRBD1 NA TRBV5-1 CASSFDRGEGYEQYF TGCGCCAGCAGCTTCGACAGGGGAGAAGGCTACGAGCAGTACTTC
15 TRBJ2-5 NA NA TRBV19 CASMEGGAGQETQYF TGTGCCAGTATGGAAGGGGGGGCTGGGCAAGAGACCCAGTACTTC
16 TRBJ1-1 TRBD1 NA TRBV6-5 CASSYVTGTVNTEAFF TGTGCCAGCAGTTACGTGACAGGGACTGTGAACACTGAAGCTTTCTTT
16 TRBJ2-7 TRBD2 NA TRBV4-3 CASSLPAGTLYYEQYF TGCGCCAGCAGCCTCCCAGCGGGGACCCTATACTACGAGCAGTACTTC
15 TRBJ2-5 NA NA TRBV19 CASSSSLDFQETQYF TGTGCCAGTAGTTCTAGCCTGGACTTCCAAGAGACCCAGTACTTC
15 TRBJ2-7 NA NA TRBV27 CASSPLGLASYEQYF TGTGCCAGCAGTCCACTTGGATTAGCCTCCTACGAGCAGTACTTC
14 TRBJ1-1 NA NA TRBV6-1 CASSEGTGGTEAFF TGTGCCAGCAGTGAAGGGACCGGGGGCACTGAAGCTTTCTTT
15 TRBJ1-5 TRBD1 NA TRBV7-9 CASSPTGGGYQPQHF TGTGCCAGCAGCCCGACAGGGGGTGGTTATCAGCCCCAGCATTTT
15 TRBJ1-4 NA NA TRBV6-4 CASSDSFSRPEKLFF TGTGCCAGCAGTGACTCGTTCTCCAGGCCTGAAAAACTGTTTTTT
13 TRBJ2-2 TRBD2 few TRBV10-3 CAIDAGASGELFF TGTGCCATCGATGCGGGAGCGTCCGGGGAGCTGTTTTTT
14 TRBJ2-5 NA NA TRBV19 CASSILQGQETQYF TGTGCCAGTAGTATCCTGCAGGGGCAAGAGACCCAGTACTTC
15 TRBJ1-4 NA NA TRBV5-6 CASSPGRQINEKLFF TGTGCCAGCAGCCCAGGCCGACAGATTAATGAAAAACTGTTTTTT
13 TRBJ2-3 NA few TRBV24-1 CATRERGADTQYF TGTGCCACCCGGGAGAGGGGTGCAGATACGCAGTATTTT
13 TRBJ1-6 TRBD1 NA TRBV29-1 CSVGTGMGSPLHF TGCAGCGTCGGGACAGGAATGGGGTCACCCCTCCACTTT
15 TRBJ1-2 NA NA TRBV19 CASSIDAGKYYGYTF TGTGCCAGTAGTATAGACGCGGGAAAGTACTATGGCTACACCTTC
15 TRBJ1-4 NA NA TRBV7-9 CASSLVSTGNEKLFF TGTGCCAGCAGCTTAGTGTCCACCGGGAATGAAAAACTGTTTTTT
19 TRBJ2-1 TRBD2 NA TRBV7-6 CASSLTLGLAGSAYNEQFF TGTGCCAGCAGCCTAACGTTGGGACTAGCGGGCTCAGCCTACAATGAGCAGTTCTTC
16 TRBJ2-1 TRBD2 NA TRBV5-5 CASSPSGTSGRYEQFF TGTGCCAGCAGCCCCTCCGGGACTAGCGGGAGATATGAGCAGTTCTTC
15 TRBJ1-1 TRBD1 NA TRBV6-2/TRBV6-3 CASSWKTGGFTEAFF TGTGCCAGCAGCTGGAAGACAGGGGGCTTTACTGAAGCTTTCTTT
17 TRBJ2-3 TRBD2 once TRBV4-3 CASSQGAWREVTDTQYF TGCGCCAGCAGCCAAGGGGCCTGGCGGGAGGTGACAGATACGCAGTATTTT
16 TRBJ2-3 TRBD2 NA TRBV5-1 CASSLLVAGGTDTQYF TGCGCCAGCAGCTTGTTAGTAGCGGGAGGCACAGATACGCAGTATTTT
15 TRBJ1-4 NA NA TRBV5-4 CASSIRQSSNEKLFF TGTGCCAGCAGCATACGACAGTCCTCAAATGAAAAACTGTTTTTT
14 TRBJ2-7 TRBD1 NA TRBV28 CASSLTGRGYEQYF TGTGCCAGCAGTTTAACGGGCAGGGGGTACGAGCAGTACTTC
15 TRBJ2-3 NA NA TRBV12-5 CASGTARPAGNTQYF TGTGCTAGTGGTACGGCCCGGCCGGCCGGGAATACGCAGTATTTT
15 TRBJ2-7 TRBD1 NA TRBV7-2 CASSSSRDRHYEQYF TGTGCCAGCAGCTCCTCCCGGGACAGGCACTACGAGCAGTACTTC
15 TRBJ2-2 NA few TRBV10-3 CATREVIGAAGELFF TGTGCCACTAGGGAGGTTATCGGGGCGGCCGGGGAGCTGTTTTTT
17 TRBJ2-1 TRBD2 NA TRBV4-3 CASSQDVAGGPVDEQFF TGCGCCAGCAGCCAAGATGTAGCGGGAGGGCCGGTGGATGAGCAGTTCTTC
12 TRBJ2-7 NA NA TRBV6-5 CASRAGVYEQYF TGTGCCAGCAGGGCAGGCGTCTACGAGCAGTACTTC
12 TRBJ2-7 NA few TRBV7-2 CASSRNYYEQYF TGTGCCAGCAGCCGAAACTACTACGAGCAGTACTTC
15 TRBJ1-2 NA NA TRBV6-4 CASSEEGPGDYGYTF TGTGCCAGCAGTGAAGAAGGGCCGGGGGACTATGGCTACACCTTC
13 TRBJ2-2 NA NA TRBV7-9 CASIQGNTGELFF TGTGCCAGCATACAGGGAAACACCGGGGAGCTGTTTTTT